A single sample is the source of the 13 T cell receptor beta chains below, sequenced in a study of blood T cell repertoires in COVID-19. The assay was immunoSEQ multiplex PCR, and TCRdb's table has in-frame clones only and misses some. The table has fewer than 400,000 clones, around 92% seen once. Sequencing was done on a sample of peripheral blood. These TCRs come from a woman in her thirties with COVID-19, enrolled during active disease.

J is TRBJ2-2 and V is TRBV11-2; 9 bases map to TRBD2. J gave up 4 bases and V 7 bases, and 7 bases lay outside the gene matches. This CDR3 comprises 15 residues. CDR1 and CDR2 from the germline V gene are SGHAT and FQNNGV. CDR3 nucleotide sequence: TGTGCCAGCACCCTTGCGGGGGGGGCCACCGGGGAGCTGTTTTTT. Translating gives CASTLAGGATGELFF.

The gene calls are TRBV5-5 and TRBJ1-4, with D tentatively TRBD1 (6 bases). Germline loops: CDR1 SGHKS, CDR2 YYEKEE (reference sequence). Trimming stripped 0 bases from V and 4 bases from J, with 13 bases between. The CDR3 spans 16 residues. CDR3 coding DNA: TGTGCCAGCAGCTTGGTCGGGGGGCAGAATAATGAAAAACTGTTTTTT. Translated: CASSLVGGQNNEKLFF.

Regarding this clone: In the same sample, other DNA sequences code for this CDR3. The V gene is TRBV6-5, the J gene TRBJ1-2, with 11 bases lining up with TRBD1. CDR3 length: 13 residues. The V gene end was trimmed by 5 bases and the J gene end by 5 bases; junction bases not matched to a gene: 1. Per germline, CDR1 MNHEY and CDR2 SVGAGI. The CDR3 sequence is CASSRDRGYGYTF. The CDR3 DNA reads as TGTGCCAGCAGTAGGGACAGGGGGTATGGCTACACCTTC.

This clone was picked up one time. The chain couples TRBV7-9 to TRBJ2-3; a possible D gene is TRBD2 (6 bases). The germline CDR1 and CDR2 sequences are SEHNR and FQNEAQ (reference sequence). The CDR3 has 15 residues. V lost 4 bases, J lost 6 bases, and 17 bases lay in between. CDR3 region: CASSSGPGRGDTQYF. CDR3 in DNA: TGTGCCAGCAGCTCGGGGCCGGGACGGGGGGATACGCAGTATTTT.

The chain's CDR3 is CASSQDPGLAGGSNEQFF. The CDR3 nucleotides are TGTGCCAGCAGCCAAGATCCGGGACTAGCGGGGGGAAGCAATGAGCAGTTCTTC. This chain connects TRBV4-2 to TRBJ2-1, with TRBD2 matching 15 bases. The germline gives CDR1 LGHNA, CDR2 YNFKEQ. V lost 0 bases to trimming and J lost 6 bases; unmatched junction nucleotides: 6. This CDR3 is 18 amino acids long.

The rearrangement links TRBV5-8 to TRBJ2-3; 9 bases agree with TRBD2. The CDR3 is made up of 15 amino acids. With 6 bases clipped from V and 2 bases from J, the junction kept 7 bases outside the gene matches. Germline V gene lookup returns CDR1 SGHTS and CDR2 YDEGEE. The CDR3 spells CASTIAGDYTDTQYF. The CDR3 DNA is TGTGCCAGCACGATAGCGGGGGACTACACAGATACGCAGTATTTT.

The V gene is TRBV5-6, the J gene TRBJ2-4, with D possibly matching TRBD2 (5 bases). The CDR3 extends over 17 amino acids. Germline assignment: CDR1 SGHDT and CDR2 YYEEEE. Trimming left V 4 bases short and J 2 bases short, with 19 bases between. Here the CDR3 reads CASSADGAVGPKNIQYF. The CDR3 DNA follows: TGTGCCAGCAGCGCGGACGGAGCGGTTGGGCCCAAAAACATTCAGTACTTC.

The gene calls are TRBV27 and TRBJ1-1; tentative D call: TRBD1 (6 bases). Germline CDR1 and CDR2: MNHEY and SMNVEV (reference sequence). This CDR3 region has 14 residues. Trimming took 6 bases from V and 0 from J, leaving 11 bases between them. The CDR3 loop reads CASRIQGLNTEAFF. DNA for the CDR3: TGTGCCAGCAGAATACAGGGATTGAACACTGAAGCTTTCTTT.

The chain couples TRBV2 to TRBJ2-1, with D possibly TRBD2 on 6 matching bases. The CDR3 has 14 amino acids. The V gene lost 8 bases and the J gene lost 0 bases, with 11 bases spanning the gap. From germline, CDR1 is SNHLY and CDR2 FYNNEI. The DNA for the CDR3 is TGTGCCAGCCGGGACTCAAGCTCCTACAATGAGCAGTTCTTC. This translates into CASRDSSSYNEQFF.

The chain links TRBV28 to TRBJ1-2; D unresolved. CDR3 size: 14 residues. Germline CDR1 is MDHEN and CDR2 is SYDVKM. Deletions cut 10 bases from V and 3 bases from J, with 18 bases between. This CDR3 reads CATTDIRYYYGYTF. CDR3 sequence (DNA): TGTGCCACTACAGACATACGCTATTACTATGGCTACACCTTC.

The chain employs TRBV6-1 and TRBJ2-7, with 10 positions matching TRBD1. V lost 2 bases, J lost 3 bases, and 19 bases stayed unmatched. The CDR3 has 20 residues. Germline V gene lookup returns CDR1 MNHNS and CDR2 SASEGT. As DNA, the CDR3 is TGTGCCAGCAGTGAATGGAAAGACAGGGGGCCCCATGGGCGGTACTACGAGCAGTACGTC. Translated, it gives CASSEWKDRGPHGRYYEQYV.

This chain connects TRBV25-1 to TRBJ2-3; 7 bases match TRBD2. CDR3 length equals 16 residues. Germline V CDR1 and CDR2: MGHDK, SYGVNS. V was clipped by 8 bases and J by 2 bases; unmatched bases: 13. The chain's CDR3 is CASLGPDLADTDTQYF. In nucleotides, the CDR3 is TGTGCCAGCCTAGGCCCCGACCTAGCGGACACAGATACGCAGTATTTT. Variable domain in full (rest from reference TRBV25-1 and TRBJ2-3): EADIYQTPRYLVIGTGKKITLECSQTMGHDKMYWYQQDPGMELHLIHYSYGVNSTEKGDLSSESTVSRIRTEHFPLTLESARPSHTSQYLCASLGPDLADTDTQYFGPGTRLTVL.

V gene TRBV5-6 combines with J gene TRBJ1-5; TRBD1 might be the D (5 bases). Germline lookup yields CDR1 SGHDT and CDR2 YYEEEE. Trimming left V 3 bases short and J 4 bases short, with 8 bases between. The CDR3 has 13 amino acids. The CDR3 loop reads CASSSQGNQPQHF. The CDR3 bases are TGTGCCAGCAGCTCCCAGGGTAATCAGCCCCAGCATTTT.